This is a list of T cell receptor beta chains from one sample in a study of Graves' ophthalmopathy and Graves' hyperthyroidism. TCRdb redid the calling of the multiplex PCR reads with MiXCR, one entry per CDR3 protein. The sample has 220,000 or so distinct CDR3 sequences, roughly 21% seen once. Sequencing was done on a sample of peripheral blood. All receptors derive from a woman aged 50 to 60 with Graves' ophthalmopathy. Both conserved end residues are part of each CDR3. A D gene is named only where the DNA matches it firmly. Not all rows give a size; the values are once, few, many and, for expanded clones, a class.

TRBJ2-2 many TRBV6-1 - TGTACCAGCAGTGTAGGTCTCGCGAACACCGGGGAGCTGTTTTTT CTSSVGLANTGELFF
TRBJ2-7 many TRBV2 TRBD2 TGTGCCAGCAGGGGCGGACTAGCGGGATCCGGCGAGCAGTACTTC CASRGGLAGSGEQYF
TRBJ1-5 - TRBV6-2/TRBV6-3 - TGTGCCAGCTCATATGCCGCCCCGGGGGTAGGACAGCCCCAGCATTTT CASSYAAPGVGQPQHF
TRBJ2-5 many TRBV2 - TGTGCCAGCAGTGAAGGGACAGCACGTCGGGAGACCCAGTACTTC CASSEGTARRETQYF
TRBJ1-1 few TRBV6-2/TRBV6-3 - TGTGCCAGCAGGATAGCTAACACTGAAGCTTTCTTT CASRIANTEAFF
TRBJ1-2 many TRBV30 TRBD1 TGTGCCTGGAGTGGGGGACAGGGGGACTATGGCTACACCTTC CAWSGGQGDYGYTF
TRBJ2-7 few TRBV20-1 TRBD1 TGCAGTGCTACAGGGGGCCAAAGTTCCTACGAGCAGTACTTC CSATGGQSSYEQYF
TRBJ2-7 many TRBV6-5 - TGTGCCAGCCGAAGAAAAACGGACTCCTACGAGCAGTACTTC CASRRKTDSYEQYF
TRBJ2-7 many TRBV7-8 - TGTGCCAGCAGCTTAGCAAACGAGCAGTACTTC CASSLANEQYF
TRBJ2-2 - TRBV24-1 - TGTGCCACCAGTGATCCTCACGGGGAGCTGTTTTTT CATSDPHGELFF
TRBJ1-2 once TRBV4-1 - TGCGCCAGCAGACACGGACACGATCTTAGGGGCGGCTACACCTTC CASRHGHDLRGGYTF
TRBJ1-2 - TRBV20-1 TRBD1 TGCAGTGCGTACTCAGGGGGCGCAGGGGGCTACACCTTC CSAYSGGAGGYTF
TRBJ1-5 many TRBV12-3/TRBV12-4 TRBD1 TGTGCCAGCACTATGACAGGGAAGAATCAGCCCCAGCATTTT CASTMTGKNQPQHF
TRBJ2-5 many TRBV20-1 - TGCAGTGCCCGCTGGGGGGCGCATGAGACCCAGTACTTC CSARWGAHETQYF
TRBJ1-5 - TRBV6-1 - TGTGCCAGCAGTGAAATAGGGGGCAATCAGCCCCAGCATTTT CASSEIGGNQPQHF
TRBJ2-7 many TRBV19 - TGTGCCAGTAGTCGGGCACCATCTGGAGGACTCTACGAGCAGTACTTC CASSRAPSGGLYEQYF
TRBJ1-6 many TRBV20-1 TRBD1 TGCAGTGCCCCCAGGACAGGGGTCGATAATTCACCCCTCCACTTT CSAPRTGVDNSPLHF
TRBJ1-2 once TRBV4-1 - TGCGCCGGCAGCCGAGAAGACAGGCTCAGAGGTAGATGGGGCTACACCTTC CAGSREDRLRGRWGYTF
TRBJ1-5 few TRBV2 - TGTGCCAGCCTGTCAGCTGGGGGGGGGAATCAGCCCCAGCATTTT CASLSAGGGNQPQHF
TRBJ2-7 many TRBV28 TRBD1 TGTGCCAGCGCCAGGGGGTACGAGCAGTACTTC CASARGYEQYF
TRBJ2-7 few TRBV9 TRBD1 TGTGCCGGCAGACCGGGACAGAGCTCCTACGAGCAGTACTTC CAGRPGQSSYEQYF
TRBJ2-2 many TRBV4-1 - TGCGCCAGCAGCCAAGGTCCCCTCAGGGCGGAGAAGAACACCGGGGAGCTGTTTTTT CASSQGPLRAEKNTGELFF
TRBJ2-7 many TRBV12-3/TRBV12-4 - TGTGCCAGCAGTTTTCGCGTCGGGACCGAAGTAAAGGAGCAGTACTTC CASSFRVGTEVKEQYF
TRBJ2-2 many TRBV7-7 TRBD1 TGTGCTAGCAGTTCGTCGGGACAGGGCACCGGGGAGCTGTTTTTT CASSSSGQGTGELFF
TRBJ2-2 many TRBV5-1 TRBD2 TGCGCCAGCAGTAGCGGGAGGAAGACCGGGGAGCTGTTTTTT CASSSGRKTGELFF
TRBJ1-6 - TRBV7-2 - TGTGCCAGCAGCTTTAGTAGCCTGGGTCGGAATAATTCACCCCTCCACTTT CASSFSSLGRNNSPLHF
TRBJ2-3 many TRBV9 TRBD2 TGTGCCAGCAGCGCGAGACTAGCGGGAAGAGCGACAGATACGCAGTATTTT CASSARLAGRATDTQYF
TRBJ2-5 - TRBV20-1 TRBD1 TGCAGTGCTCAACCGGGACAGGGAGTTCAAGAGACCCAGTACTTC CSAQPGQGVQETQYF
TRBJ2-2 - TRBV30 TRBD1 TGTGCCCACAGGGACAGGAGGGGGATGGGTTTCGGGGAGCTGTTTTTT CAHRDRRGMGFGELFF
TRBJ2-4 many TRBV5-1 - TGCGCCAGCAGCTTGATCTCAGGGTCCAACATTCAGTACTTC CASSLISGSNIQYF
TRBJ1-2 many TRBV27 - TGTGCCAGCAGGCAGGGTCTTGACTACACCTTC CASRQGLDYTF
TRBJ1-1 many TRBV27 - TGTGCCAGCAGTGTGGGAGGGGTGAACACTGAAGCTTTCTTT CASSVGGVNTEAFF
TRBJ1-5 many TRBV19 TRBD1 TGTGCCAGTAGCTGGACAGGGACTCAGCCCCAGCATTTT CASSWTGTQPQHF
TRBJ1-1 few TRBV5-1 TRBD1 TGCGCCAGCAGCCCGACCACCGGGACAGGGGGCGCAGGCACTGAAGCTTTCTTT CASSPTTGTGGAGTEAFF
TRBJ1-3 many TRBV10-1 - TGCGCCGGCATCAAATTCGGACGACTTTCTGGGGCGAACACCATATATTTT CAGIKFGRLSGANTIYF
TRBJ1-2 many TRBV10-3 TRBD1 TGTGCCATCAGTGAACAGGGGGACTATGGCTACACCTTC CAISEQGDYGYTF
TRBJ2-5 - TRBV20-1 - TGCAGTGCTAGAGAAGGTCAGCTGAATCAAGAGACCCAGTACTTC CSAREGQLNQETQYF
TRBJ2-5 many TRBV20-1 - TGCAGTGCTAGAGTGGCAGGGTTCGAGACCCAGTACTTC CSARVAGFETQYF
TRBJ1-5 - TRBV6-2/TRBV6-3 TRBD1 TGTGCCAGCAGTTACCTGGGACAGCTTAGCAATCAGCCCCAGCATTTT CASSYLGQLSNQPQHF
TRBJ2-5 many TRBV6-1 TRBD2 TGTGCCAGCAGCAGGACTAGTACGGAGACCCAGTACTTC CASSRTSTETQYF
TRBJ2-7 once TRBV29-1 TRBD2 TGCAGCGTTGAAGTGGCGGGAGCAGGGTACGAGCAGTACTTC CSVEVAGAGYEQYF
TRBJ2-6 many TRBV30 TRBD1 TGTGCCTGGAGGGGACAGGGCGATCGAAGCTCTGGGGCCAACGTCCTGACTTTC CAWRGQGDRSSGANVLTF
TRBJ2-6 - TRBV9 TRBD2 TGTGCCAGCAGCGCCCGCGGACTAGCGCTCTCTGGGGCCAACGTCCTGACTTTC CASSARGLALSGANVLTF
TRBJ1-6 - TRBV12-3/TRBV12-4 - TGTGCCAGCAGTTTAGCGGGGACATACCATAATTCACCCCTCCACTTT CASSLAGTYHNSPLHF
TRBJ1-4 - TRBV5-1 TRBD1 TGCGCCAGCAGGACGGAGGGGGCTGAGGAAAAACTGTTTTTT CASRTEGAEEKLFF
TRBJ2-1 few TRBV6-1 - TGTGCCAGCAGTGACACCCACCGGGGCCCGGCCTACAATGAGCAGTTCTTC CASSDTHRGPAYNEQFF
TRBJ1-1 many TRBV2 - TGTGCCAGCAGTATTATGAGCACTGAAGCTTTCTTT CASSIMSTEAFF